This TCR beta chain is drawn from a study of blood T cell repertoires in COVID-19. Study at large: Acute and convalescent COVID-19 samples came from the United States, Italy and Spain.

CDR3 length: 15 residues. Between the trimmed V and J ends, which lost 3 bases and 4 bases, there was a span of 15 bases. The germline CDR1 and CDR2 sequences are LGHNA and YSLEER. Data came from immunoSEQ multiplex PCR; TCRdb stores just in-frame clones and leaves some out. The sample lists 30,000 to 45,000 clones; 80% to 90% were seen once. The sequence was obtained from a human donor in a cohort sampled during active COVID-19. The chain combines TRBV4-3 with TRBJ1-2, with a possible D match to TRBD1 (5 bases). The sequenced material came from peripheral blood. This CDR3 reads CASSHPQAGPYGYTF. In nucleotides, the CDR3 is TGCGCCAGCAGCCACCCCCAGGCAGGGCCCTATGGCTACACCTTC.